A single sample is the source of the 2 T cell receptor beta chains below, sequenced in a study of CD8+ T cells in alopecia areata. It was cDNA, reverse transcribed from extracted RNA, that served as the sequencing template. Produced via immunoSEQ multiplex PCR; TCRdb's table is partial and in-frame only. The repertoire has about 140,000 clones, around three fifths of them found once; the top ten carry about 6%. This specimen consisted of CD4+ T cells sorted from blood, obtained at week 0. All receptors come from a human donor with alopecia areata.

The genes are TRBV13 and TRBJ2-5, with unresolved D. The germline V gene has CDR1 PRHDT and CDR2 FYEKMQ (reference sequence). V was trimmed by 2 bases and J by 3 bases, leaving 7 bases between them. The CDR3 has 13 amino acids. CDR3 DNA: TGTGCCAGCAGCTTAATGGCGAAAGAGACCCAGTACTTC. As protein: CASSLMAKETQYF. Looking up the rest from reference TRBV13 and TRBJ2-5 gives the full variable domain: AAGVIQSPRHLIKEKRETATLKCYPIPRHDTVYWYQQGPGQDPQFLISFYEKMQSDKGSIPDRFSAQQFSDYHSELNMSSLELGDSALYFCASSLMAKETQYFGPGTRLLVL.

The rearrangement links TRBV4-3 to TRBJ1-4; TRBD1 matches 10 bases. Germline values: CDR1 LGHNA, CDR2 YSLEER. This CDR3 has 17 amino acids. V was pared by 4 bases and J by 7 bases, with 12 bases of the junction left unmatched. Here the CDR3 reads CASSPRQGAGSVEKLFF. Here the CDR3 DNA reads TGCGCCAGCAGCCCCCGACAGGGGGCAGGGTCTGTTGAAAAACTGTTTTTT.